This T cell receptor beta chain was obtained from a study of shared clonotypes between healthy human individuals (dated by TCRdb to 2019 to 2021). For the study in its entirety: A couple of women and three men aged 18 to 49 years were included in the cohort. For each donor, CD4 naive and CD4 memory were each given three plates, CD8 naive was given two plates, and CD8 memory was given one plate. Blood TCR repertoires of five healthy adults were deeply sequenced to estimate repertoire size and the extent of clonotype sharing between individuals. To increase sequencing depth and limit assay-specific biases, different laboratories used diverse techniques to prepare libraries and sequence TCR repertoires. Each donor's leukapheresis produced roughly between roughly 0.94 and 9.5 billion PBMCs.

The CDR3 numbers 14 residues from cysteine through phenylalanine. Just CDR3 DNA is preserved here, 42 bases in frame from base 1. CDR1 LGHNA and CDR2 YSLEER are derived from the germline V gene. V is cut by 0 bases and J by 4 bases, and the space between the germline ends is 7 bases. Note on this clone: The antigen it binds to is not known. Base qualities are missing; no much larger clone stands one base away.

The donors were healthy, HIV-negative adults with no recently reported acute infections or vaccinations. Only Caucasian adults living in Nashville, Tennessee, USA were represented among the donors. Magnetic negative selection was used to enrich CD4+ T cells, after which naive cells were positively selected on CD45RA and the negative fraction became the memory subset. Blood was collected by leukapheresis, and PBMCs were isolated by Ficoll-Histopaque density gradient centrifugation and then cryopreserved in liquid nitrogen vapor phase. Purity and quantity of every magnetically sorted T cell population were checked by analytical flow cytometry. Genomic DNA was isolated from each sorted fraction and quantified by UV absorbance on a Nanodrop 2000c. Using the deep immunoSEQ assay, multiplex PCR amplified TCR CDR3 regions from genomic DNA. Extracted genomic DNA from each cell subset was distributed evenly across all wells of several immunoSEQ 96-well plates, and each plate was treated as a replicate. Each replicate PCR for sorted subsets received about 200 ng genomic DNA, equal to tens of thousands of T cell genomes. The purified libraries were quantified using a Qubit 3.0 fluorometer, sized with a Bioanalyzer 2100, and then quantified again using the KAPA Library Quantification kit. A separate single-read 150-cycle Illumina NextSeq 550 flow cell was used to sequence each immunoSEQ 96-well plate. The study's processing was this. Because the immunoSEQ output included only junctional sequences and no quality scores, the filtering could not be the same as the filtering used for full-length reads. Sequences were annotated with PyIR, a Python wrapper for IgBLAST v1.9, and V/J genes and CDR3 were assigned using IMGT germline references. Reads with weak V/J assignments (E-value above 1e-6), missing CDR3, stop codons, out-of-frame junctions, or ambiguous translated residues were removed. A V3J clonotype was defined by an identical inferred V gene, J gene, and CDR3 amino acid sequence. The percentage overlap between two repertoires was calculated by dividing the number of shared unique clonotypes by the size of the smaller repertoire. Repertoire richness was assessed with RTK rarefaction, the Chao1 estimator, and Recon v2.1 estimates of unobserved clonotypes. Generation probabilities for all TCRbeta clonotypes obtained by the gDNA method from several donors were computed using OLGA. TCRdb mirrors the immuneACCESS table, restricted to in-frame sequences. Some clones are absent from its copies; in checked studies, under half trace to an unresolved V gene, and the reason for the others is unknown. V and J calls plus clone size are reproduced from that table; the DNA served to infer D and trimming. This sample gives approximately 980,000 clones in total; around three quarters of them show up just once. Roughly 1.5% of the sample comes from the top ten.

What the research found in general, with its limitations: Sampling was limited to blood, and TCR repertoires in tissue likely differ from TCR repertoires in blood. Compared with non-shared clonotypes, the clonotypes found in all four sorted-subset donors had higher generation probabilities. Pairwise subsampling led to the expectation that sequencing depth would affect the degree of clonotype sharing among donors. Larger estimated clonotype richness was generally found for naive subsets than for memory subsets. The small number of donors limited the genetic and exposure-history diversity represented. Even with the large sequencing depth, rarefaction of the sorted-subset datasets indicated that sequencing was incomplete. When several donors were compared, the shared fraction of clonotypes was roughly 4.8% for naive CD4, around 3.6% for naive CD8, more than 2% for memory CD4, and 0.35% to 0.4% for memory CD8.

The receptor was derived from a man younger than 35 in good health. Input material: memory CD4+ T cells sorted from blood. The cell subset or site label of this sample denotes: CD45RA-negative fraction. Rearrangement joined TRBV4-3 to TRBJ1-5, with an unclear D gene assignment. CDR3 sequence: CASSQEIRNQPQHF. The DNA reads TGCGCCAGCAGCCAAGAAATCAGGAATCAGCCCCAGCATTTT.